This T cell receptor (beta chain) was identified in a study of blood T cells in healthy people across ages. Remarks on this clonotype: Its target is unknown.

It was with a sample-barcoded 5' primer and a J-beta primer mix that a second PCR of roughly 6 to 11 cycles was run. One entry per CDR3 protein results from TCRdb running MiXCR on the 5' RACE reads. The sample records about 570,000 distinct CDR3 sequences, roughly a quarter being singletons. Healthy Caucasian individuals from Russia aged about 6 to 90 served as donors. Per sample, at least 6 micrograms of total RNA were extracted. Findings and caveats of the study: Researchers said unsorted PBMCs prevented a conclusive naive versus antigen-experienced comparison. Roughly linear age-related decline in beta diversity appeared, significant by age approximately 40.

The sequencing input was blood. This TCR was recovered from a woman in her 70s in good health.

CDR3 nucleotide sequence: TGTGCCAGCATAGCATCAGGGGATACGCAGTATTTT. Protein sequence: CASIASGDTQYF. V usage is TRBV6-2 or TRBV6-3 and J usage is TRBJ2-3; maybe TRBD1 (5 bases). Looked up from germline, CDR1 is MNHEY and CDR2 is SVGEGT. V lost 7 bases and J lost 6, with 11 bases in between. The CDR3 has 12 amino acids.